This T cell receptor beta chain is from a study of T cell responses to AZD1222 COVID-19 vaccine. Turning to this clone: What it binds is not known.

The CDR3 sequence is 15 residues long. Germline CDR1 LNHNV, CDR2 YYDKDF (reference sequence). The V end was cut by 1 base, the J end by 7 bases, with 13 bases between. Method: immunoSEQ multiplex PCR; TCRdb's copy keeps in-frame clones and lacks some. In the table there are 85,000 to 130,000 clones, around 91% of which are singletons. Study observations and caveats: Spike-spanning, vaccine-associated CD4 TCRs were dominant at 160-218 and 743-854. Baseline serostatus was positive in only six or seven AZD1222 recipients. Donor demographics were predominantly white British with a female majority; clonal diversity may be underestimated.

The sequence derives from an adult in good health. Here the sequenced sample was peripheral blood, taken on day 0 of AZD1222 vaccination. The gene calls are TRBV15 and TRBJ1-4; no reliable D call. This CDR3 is CATSRAPGLGEKLFF. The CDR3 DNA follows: TGTGCCACCAGCAGAGCCCCGGGCCTAGGTGAAAAACTGTTTTTT.